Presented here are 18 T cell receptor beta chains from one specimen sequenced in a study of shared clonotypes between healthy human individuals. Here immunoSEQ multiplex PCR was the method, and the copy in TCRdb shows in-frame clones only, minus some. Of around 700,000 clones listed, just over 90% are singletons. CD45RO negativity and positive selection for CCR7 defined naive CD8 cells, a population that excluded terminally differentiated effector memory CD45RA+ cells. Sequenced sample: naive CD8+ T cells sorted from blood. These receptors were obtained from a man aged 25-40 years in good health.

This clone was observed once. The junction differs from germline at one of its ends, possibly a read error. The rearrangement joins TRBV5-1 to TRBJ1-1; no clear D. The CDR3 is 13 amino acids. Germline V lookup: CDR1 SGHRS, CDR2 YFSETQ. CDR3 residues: CASSLDGNGRAFF. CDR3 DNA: TGTGCCAGCAGCTTGGATGGGAATGGGAGAGCTTTCTTT.

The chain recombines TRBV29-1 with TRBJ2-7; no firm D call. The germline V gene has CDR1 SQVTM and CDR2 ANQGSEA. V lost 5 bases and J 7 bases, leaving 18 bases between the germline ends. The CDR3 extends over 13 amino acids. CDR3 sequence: CSVLYLGYGEQYF. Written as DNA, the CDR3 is TGCAGCGTTTTGTACCTTGGGTATGGAGAGCAGTACTTC.

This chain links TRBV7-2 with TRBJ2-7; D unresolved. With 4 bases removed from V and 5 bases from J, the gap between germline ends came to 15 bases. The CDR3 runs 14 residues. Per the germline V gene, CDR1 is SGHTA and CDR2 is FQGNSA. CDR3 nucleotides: TGTGCCAGCAGCTCCCCCTCCAGGTTCCACGAGCAGTACTTC. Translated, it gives CASSSPSRFHEQYF.

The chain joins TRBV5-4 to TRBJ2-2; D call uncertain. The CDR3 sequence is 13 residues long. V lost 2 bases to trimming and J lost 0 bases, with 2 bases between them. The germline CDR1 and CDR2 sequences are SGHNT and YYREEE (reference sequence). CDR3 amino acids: CASSFPNTGELFF. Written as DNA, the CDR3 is TGTGCCAGCAGCTTTCCGAACACCGGGGAGCTGTTTTTT.

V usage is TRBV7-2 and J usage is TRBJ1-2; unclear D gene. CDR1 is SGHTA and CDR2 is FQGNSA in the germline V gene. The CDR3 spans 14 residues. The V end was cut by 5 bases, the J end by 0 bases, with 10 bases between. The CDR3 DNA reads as TGTGCCAGCAGCGGCCACATAGCTAACTATGGCTACACCTTC. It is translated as CASSGHIANYGYTF.

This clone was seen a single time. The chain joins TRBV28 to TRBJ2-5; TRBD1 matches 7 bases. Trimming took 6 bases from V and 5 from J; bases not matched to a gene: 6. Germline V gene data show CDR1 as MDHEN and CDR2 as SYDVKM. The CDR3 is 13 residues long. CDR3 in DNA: TGTGCCAGCAGCCCGACAGGGCATGAGACCCAGTACTTC. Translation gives CASSPTGHETQYF.

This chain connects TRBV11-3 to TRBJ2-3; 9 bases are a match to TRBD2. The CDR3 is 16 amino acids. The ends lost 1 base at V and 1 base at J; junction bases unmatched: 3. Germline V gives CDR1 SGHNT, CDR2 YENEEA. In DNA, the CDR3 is TGTGCCAGCAGCTTAGCGCCTAGCGGGGGCACAGATACGCAGTATTTT. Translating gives CASSLAPSGGTDTQYF.

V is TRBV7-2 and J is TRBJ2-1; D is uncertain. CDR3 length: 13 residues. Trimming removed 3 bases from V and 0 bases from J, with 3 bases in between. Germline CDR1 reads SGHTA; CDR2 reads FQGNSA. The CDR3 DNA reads TGTGCCAGCAGCTTGGACTCCTACAATGAGCAGTTCTTC. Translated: CASSLDSYNEQFF.

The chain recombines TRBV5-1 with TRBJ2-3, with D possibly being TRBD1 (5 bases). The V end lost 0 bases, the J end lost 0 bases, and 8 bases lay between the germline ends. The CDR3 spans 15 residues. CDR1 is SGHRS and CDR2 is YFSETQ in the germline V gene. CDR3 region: CASSLGKGSTDTQYF. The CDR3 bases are TGCGCCAGCAGCTTGGGAAAGGGGAGCACAGATACGCAGTATTTT.

CDR3 DNA: TGTGCCAGCAACTCGATACAGGGGAGCACAGATACGCAGTATTTT. It yields the protein CASNSIQGSTDTQYF. The rearrangement joins TRBV5-4 to TRBJ2-3; 7 bases line up with TRBD1. CDR1 is SGHNT, CDR2 YYREEE, per germline (reference sequence). This CDR3 spans 15 amino acids. J was trimmed by 0 bases and V by 6 bases; bases with no gene match: 7.

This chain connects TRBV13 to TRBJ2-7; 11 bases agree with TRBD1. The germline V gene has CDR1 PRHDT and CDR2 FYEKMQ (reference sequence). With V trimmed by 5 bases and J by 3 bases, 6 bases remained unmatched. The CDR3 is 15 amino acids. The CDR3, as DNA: TGTGCCAGCAGCGGGACCGGGACAGGGGGCTACGAGCAGTACTTC. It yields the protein CASSGTGTGGYEQYF.

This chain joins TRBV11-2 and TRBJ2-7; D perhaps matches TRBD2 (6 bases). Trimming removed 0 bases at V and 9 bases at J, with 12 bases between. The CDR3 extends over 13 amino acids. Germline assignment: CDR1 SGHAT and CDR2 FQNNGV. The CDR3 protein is CASSLDGRRGQYF. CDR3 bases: TGTGCCAGCAGCTTAGATGGGAGGCGGGGGCAGTACTTC.

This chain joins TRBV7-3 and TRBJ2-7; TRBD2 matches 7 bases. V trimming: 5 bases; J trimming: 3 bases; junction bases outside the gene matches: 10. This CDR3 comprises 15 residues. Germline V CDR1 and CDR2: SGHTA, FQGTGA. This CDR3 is CASSAYGGSGYEQYF. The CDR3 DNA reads TGTGCCAGCAGCGCATACGGGGGGTCCGGCTACGAGCAGTACTTC.

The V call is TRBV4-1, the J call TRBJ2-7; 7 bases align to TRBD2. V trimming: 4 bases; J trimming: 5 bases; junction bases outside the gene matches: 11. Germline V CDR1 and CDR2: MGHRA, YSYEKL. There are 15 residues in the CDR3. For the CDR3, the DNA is TGCGCCAGCAGCCGAGAGGGCGGGGAGGGTCACGAGCAGTACTTC. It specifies CASSREGGEGHEQYF.

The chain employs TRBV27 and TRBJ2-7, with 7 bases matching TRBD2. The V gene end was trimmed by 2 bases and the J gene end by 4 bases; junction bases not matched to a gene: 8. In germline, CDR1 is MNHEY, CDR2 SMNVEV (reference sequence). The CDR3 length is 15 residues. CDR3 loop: CASSLVWRELYEQYF. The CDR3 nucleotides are TGTGCCAGCAGTTTAGTCTGGCGGGAGTTGTACGAGCAGTACTTC.

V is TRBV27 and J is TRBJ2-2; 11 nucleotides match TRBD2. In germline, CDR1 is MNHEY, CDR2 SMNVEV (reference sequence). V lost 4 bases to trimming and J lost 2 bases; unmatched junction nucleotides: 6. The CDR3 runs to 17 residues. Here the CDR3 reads CASSSGLAGINTGELFF. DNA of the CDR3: TGTGCCAGCAGTTCCGGACTAGCGGGCATAAACACCGGGGAGCTGTTTTTT.

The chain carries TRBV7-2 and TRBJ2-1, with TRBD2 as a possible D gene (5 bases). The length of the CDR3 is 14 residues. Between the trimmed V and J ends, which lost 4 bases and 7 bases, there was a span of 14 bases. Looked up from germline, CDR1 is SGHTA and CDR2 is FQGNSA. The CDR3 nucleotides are TGTGCCAGCAGCTACTGGGGAGCCGGAAATGAGCAGTTCTTC. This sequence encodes CASSYWGAGNEQFF.

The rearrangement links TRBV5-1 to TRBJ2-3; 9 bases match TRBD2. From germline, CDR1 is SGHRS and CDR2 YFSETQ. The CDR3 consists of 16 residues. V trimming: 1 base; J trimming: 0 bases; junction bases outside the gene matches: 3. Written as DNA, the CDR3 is TGCGCCAGCAGCTTGCGTCTAGCGGGGAGCACAGATACGCAGTATTTT. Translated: CASSLRLAGSTDTQYF.